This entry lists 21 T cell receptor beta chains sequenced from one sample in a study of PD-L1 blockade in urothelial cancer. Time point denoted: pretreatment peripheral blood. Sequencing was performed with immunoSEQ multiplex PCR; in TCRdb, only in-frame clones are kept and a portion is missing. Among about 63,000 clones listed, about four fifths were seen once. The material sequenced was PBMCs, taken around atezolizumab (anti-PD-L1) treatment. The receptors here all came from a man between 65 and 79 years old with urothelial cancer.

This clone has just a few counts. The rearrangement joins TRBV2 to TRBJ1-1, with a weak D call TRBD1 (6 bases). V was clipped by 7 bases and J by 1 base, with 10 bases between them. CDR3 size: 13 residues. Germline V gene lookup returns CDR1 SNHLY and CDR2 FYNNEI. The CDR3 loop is CASNGQPNTEAFF. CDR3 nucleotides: TGTGCCAGCAACGGACAGCCGAACACTGAAGCTTTCTTT.

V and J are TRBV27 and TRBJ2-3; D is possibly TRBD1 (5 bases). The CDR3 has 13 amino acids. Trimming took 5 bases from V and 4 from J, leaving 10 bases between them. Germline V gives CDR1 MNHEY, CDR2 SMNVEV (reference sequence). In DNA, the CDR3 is TGTGCCAGCAGTAGGGGTAACGCAGATACGCAGTATTTT. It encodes CASSRGNADTQYF.

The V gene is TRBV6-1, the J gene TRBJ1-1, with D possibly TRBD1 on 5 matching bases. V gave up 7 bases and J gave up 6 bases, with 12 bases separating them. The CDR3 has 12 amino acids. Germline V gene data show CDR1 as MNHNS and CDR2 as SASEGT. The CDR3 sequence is CASTRGGAEAFF. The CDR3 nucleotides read TGTGCCAGCACCCGAGGAGGGGCTGAAGCTTTCTTT.

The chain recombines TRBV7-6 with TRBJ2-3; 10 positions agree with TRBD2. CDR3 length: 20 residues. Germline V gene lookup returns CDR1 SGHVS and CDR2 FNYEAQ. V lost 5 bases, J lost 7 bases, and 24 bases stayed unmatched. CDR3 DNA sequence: TGTGCCAGCAGCATTAGCCCAGCGGGGGGGAAGTTTTCTGTTTTAAATACGCAGTATTTT. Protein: CASSISPAGGKFSVLNTQYF.

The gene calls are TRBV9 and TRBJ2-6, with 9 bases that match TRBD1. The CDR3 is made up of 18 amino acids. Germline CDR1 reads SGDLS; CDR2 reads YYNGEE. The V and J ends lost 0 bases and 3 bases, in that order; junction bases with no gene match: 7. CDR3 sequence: CASSVAPGQGGGANVLTF. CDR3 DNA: TGTGCCAGCAGCGTAGCCCCGGGACAGGGAGGTGGGGCCAACGTCCTGACTTTC.

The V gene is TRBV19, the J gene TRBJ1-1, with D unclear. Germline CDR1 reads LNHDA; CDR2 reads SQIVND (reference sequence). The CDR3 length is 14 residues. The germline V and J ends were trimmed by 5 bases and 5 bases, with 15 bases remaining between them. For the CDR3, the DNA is TGTGCCAGTAGTGGGGTATCCGGGATAACTGAAGCTTTCTTT. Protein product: CASSGVSGITEAFF.

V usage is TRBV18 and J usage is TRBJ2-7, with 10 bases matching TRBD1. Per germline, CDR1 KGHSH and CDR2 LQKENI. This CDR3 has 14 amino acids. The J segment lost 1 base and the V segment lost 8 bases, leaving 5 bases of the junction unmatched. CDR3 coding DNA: TGTGCCAGCCTCCGGGACAGGGGATCCTACGAGCAGTACTTC. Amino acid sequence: CASLRDRGSYEQYF.

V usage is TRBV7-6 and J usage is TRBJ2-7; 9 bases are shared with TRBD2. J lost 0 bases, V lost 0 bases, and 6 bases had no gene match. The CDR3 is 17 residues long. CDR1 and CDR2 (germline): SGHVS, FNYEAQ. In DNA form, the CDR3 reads TGTGCCAGCAGCTTAGCGGCTAGCGGGACGAGCTCCTACGAGCAGTACTTC. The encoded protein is CASSLAASGTSSYEQYF.

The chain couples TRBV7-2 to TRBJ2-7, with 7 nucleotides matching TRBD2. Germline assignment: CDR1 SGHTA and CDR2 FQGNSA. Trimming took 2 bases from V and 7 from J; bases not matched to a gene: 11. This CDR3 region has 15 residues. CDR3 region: CASSLTVAGEGEQYF. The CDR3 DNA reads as TGTGCCAGCAGCTTAACAGTTGCGGGAGAAGGAGAGCAGTACTTC.

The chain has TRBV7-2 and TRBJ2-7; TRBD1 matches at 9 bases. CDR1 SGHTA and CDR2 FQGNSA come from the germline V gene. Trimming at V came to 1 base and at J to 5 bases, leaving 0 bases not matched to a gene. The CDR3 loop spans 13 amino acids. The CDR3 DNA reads TGTGCCAGCAGCTTAGGGACAGGGGACGAGCAGTACTTC. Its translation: CASSLGTGDEQYF.

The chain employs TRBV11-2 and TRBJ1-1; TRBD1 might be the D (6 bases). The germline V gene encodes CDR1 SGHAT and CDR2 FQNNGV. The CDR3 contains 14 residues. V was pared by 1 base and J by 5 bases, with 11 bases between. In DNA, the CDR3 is TGTGCCAGCAGCTTAGGGGGGCCCTCTACTGAAGCTTTCTTT. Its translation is CASSLGGPSTEAFF.

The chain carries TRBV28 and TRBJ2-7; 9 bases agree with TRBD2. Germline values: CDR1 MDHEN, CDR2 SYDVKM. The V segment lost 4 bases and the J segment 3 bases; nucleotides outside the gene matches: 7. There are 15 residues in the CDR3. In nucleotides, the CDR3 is TGTGCCAGCAGTTCCCTGGGACTAGCCGTCTACGAGCAGTACTTC. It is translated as CASSSLGLAVYEQYF. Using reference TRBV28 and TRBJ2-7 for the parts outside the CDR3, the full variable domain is DVKVTQSSRYLVKRTGEKVFLECVQDMDHENMFWYRQDPGLGLRLIYFSYDVKMKEKGDIPEGYSVSREKKERFSLILESASTNQTSMYLCASSSLGLAVYEQYFGPGTRLTVT.

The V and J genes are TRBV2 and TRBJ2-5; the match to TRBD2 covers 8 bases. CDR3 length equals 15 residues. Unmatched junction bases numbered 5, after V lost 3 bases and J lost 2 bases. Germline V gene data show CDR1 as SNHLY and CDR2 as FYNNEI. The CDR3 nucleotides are TGTGCCAGCAGTGATGCGGGGGGCTTTCAAGAGACCCAGTACTTC. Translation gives CASSDAGGFQETQYF.

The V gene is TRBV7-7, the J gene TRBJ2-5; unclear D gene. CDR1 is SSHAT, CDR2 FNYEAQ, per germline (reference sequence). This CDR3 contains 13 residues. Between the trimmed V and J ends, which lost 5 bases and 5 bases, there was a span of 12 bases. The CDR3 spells CASSGSQAETQYF. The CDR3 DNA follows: TGTGCCAGCAGCGGCTCTCAAGCGGAGACCCAGTACTTC. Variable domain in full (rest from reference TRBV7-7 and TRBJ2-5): GAGVSQSPRYKVTKRGQDVTLRCDPISSHATLYWYQQALGQGPEFLTYFNYEAQPDKSGLPSDRFSAERPEGSISTLTIQRTEQRDSAMYRCASSGSQAETQYFGPGTRLLVL.

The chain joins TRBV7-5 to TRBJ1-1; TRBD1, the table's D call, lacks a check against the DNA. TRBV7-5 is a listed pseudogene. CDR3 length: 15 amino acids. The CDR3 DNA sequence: TGTGCCAGAAGCTTAGTGACAGGGGGGGATACTGAAGCTTTCTTT. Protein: CARSLVTGGDTEAFF.

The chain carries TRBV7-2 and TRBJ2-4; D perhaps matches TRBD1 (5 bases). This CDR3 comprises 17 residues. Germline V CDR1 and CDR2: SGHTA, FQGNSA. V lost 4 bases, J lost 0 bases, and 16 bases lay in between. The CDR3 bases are TGTGCCAGCAGCTCCCCGCCGGACACCTCAGCCAAAAACATTCAGTACTTC. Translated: CASSSPPDTSAKNIQYF.

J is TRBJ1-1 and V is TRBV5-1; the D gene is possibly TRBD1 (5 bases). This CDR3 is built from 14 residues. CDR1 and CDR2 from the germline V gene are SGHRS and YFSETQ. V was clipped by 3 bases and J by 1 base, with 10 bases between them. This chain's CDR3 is CASSSGLTNTEAFF. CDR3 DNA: TGCGCCAGCAGCTCGGGACTTACGAACACTGAAGCTTTCTTT. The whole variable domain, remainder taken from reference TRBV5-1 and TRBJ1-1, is KAGVTQTPRYLIKTRGQQVTLSCSPISGHRSVSWYQQTPGQGLQFLFEYFSETQRNKGNFPGRFSGRQFSNSRSEMNVSTLELGDSALYLCASSSGLTNTEAFFGQGTRLTVV.

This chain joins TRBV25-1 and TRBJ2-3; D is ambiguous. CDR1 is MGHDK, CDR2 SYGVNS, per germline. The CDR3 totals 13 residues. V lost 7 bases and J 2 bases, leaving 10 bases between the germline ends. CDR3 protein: CASKAADTDTQYF. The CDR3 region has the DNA TGTGCCAGCAAGGCGGCAGACACAGATACGCAGTATTTT.

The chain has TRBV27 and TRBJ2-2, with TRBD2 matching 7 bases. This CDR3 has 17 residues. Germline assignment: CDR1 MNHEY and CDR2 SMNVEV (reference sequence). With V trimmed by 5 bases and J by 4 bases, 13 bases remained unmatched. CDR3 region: CASSPRRGWTGTGELFF. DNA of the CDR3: TGTGCCAGCAGTCCACGGCGGGGGTGGACCGGCACCGGGGAGCTGTTTTTT.

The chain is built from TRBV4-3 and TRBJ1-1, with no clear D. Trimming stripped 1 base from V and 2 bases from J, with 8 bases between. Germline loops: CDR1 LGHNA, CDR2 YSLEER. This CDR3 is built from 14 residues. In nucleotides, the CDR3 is TGCGCCAGCAGCCAAGGAGGTACTAACACTGAAGCTTTCTTT. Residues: CASSQGGTNTEAFF.

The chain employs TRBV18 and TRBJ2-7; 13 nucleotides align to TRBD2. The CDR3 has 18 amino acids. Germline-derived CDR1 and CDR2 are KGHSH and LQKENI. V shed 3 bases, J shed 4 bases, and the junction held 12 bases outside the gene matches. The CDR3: CASSPMGLAGSNSYEQYF. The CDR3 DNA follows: TGTGCCAGCTCACCTATGGGACTAGCGGGGTCCAACTCGTACGAGCAGTACTTC. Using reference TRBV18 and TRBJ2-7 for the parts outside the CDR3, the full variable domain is NAGVMQNPRHLVRRRGQEARLRCSPMKGHSHVYWYRQLPEEGLKFMVYLQKENIIDESGMPKERFSAEFPKEGPSILRIQQVVRGDSAAYFCASSPMGLAGSNSYEQYFGPGTRLTVT.